Presented here are 2 T cell receptor beta chains from one specimen sequenced in a study of T cell responses to AZD1222 COVID-19 vaccine. Here immunoSEQ multiplex PCR was the method, and the copy in TCRdb shows in-frame clones only, minus some. The data contain 150,000 to 200,000 clones, 90% to 95% of them singletons. Sequenced here: peripheral blood, sampled 28 days after the second AZD1222 dose. All receptors derive from an adult who received the AZD1222 COVID-19 vaccine.

The rearrangement uses TRBV6-4 and TRBJ2-2; D may be TRBD1 (6 bases). The CDR3 loop spans 16 amino acids. Germline values: CDR1 MRHNA, CDR2 SNTAGT. Trimming stripped 8 bases from V and 8 bases from J, with 24 bases between. In DNA, the CDR3 is TGTGCCAGCTCCACAGGGTATACGGCGGAGAAAGGGGAGCTGTTTTTT. The encoded protein is CASSTGYTAEKGELFF.

This chain links TRBV27 with TRBJ1-1; D is possibly TRBD1 (5 bases). Trimming shortened V by 4 bases and J by 1 base, and 13 bases separated the two germline ends. Germline CDR1 reads MNHEY; CDR2 reads SMNVEV (reference sequence). The CDR3 contains 15 residues. The CDR3: CASSSSLRANTEAFF. As DNA, the CDR3 is TGTGCCAGCAGTTCCAGCCTCAGGGCGAACACTGAAGCTTTCTTT.